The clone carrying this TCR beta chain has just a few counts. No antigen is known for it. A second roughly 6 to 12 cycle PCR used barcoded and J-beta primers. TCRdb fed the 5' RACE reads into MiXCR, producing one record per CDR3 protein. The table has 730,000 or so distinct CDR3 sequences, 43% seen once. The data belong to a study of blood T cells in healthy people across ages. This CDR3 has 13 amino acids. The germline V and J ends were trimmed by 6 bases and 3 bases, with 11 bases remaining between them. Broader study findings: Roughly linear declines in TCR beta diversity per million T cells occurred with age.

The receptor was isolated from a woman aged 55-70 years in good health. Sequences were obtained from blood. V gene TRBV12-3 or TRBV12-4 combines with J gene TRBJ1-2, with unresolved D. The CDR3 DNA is TGTGCCAGCAGCCGGTCCGGGGACTATGGCTACACCTTC. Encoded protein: CASSRSGDYGYTF.